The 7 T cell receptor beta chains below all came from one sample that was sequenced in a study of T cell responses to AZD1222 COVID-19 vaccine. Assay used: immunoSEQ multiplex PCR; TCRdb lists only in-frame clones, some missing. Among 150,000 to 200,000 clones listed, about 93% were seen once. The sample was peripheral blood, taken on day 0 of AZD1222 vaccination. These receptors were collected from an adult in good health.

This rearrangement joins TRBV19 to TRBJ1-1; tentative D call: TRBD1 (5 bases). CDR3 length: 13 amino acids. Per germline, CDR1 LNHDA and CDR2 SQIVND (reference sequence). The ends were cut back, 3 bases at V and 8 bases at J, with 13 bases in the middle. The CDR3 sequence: CASSIIQGREAFF. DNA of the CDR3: TGTGCCAGTAGTATCATTCAGGGCCGCGAAGCTTTCTTT.

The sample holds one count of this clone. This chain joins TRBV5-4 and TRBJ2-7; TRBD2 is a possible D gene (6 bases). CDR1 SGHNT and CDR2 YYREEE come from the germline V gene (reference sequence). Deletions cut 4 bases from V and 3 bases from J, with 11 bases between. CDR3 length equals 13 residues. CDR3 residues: CASSVEAGYEQYF. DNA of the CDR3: TGTGCCAGCAGCGTAGAAGCGGGCTACGAGCAGTACTTC.

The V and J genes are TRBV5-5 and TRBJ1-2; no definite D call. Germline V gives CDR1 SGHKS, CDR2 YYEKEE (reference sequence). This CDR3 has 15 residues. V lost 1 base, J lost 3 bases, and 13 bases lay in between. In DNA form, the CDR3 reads TGTGCCAGCAGCTTGCGGTTAAGTAATGACTATGGCTACACCTTC. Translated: CASSLRLSNDYGYTF. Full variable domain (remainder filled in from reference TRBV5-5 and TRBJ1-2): DAGVTQSPTHLIKTRGQQVTLRCSPISGHKSVSWYQQVLGQGPQFIFQYYEKEERGRGNFPDRFSARQFPNYSSELNVNALLLGDSALYLCASSLRLSNDYGYTFGSGTRLTVV.

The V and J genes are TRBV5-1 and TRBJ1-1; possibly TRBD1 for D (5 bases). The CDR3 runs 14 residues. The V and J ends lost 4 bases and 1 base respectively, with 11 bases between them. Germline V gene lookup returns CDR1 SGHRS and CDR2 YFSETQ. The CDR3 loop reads CASSPGLKNTEAFF. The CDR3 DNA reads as TGCGCCAGCAGCCCGGGACTTAAGAACACTGAAGCTTTCTTT.

DNA for the CDR3: TGTGCCAGTAGCCACGACGGGGGCCGGAGAGAAAAACTGTTTTTT. This translates into CASSHDGGRREKLFF. The J gene is TRBJ1-4, the V gene TRBV19; a possible D gene is TRBD1 (6 bases). This CDR3 contains 15 residues. Trimming left V 6 bases short and J 8 bases short, with 19 bases between. Germline V gene sequence: CDR1 LNHDA, CDR2 SQIVND (reference sequence).

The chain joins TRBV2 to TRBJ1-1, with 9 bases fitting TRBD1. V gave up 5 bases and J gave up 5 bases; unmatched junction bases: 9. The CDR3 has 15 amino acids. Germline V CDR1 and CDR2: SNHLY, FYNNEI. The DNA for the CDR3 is TGTGCCAGCAGTAAAATACAGGGGGCAGCGACTGAAGCTTTCTTT. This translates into CASSKIQGAATEAFF. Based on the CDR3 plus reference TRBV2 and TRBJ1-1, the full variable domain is EPEVTQTPSHQVTQMGQEVILRCVPISNHLYFYWYRQILGQKVEFLVSFYNNEISEKSEIFDDQFSVERPDGSNFTLKIRSTKLEDSAMYFCASSKIQGAATEAFFGQGTRLTVV.

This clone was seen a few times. CDR3 region: CASSSSRLGQILTDTQYF. The CDR3 coding sequence is TGTGCCAGCAGTTCGTCTAGATTAGGACAGATTTTAACAGATACGCAGTATTTT. The chain joins TRBV28 to TRBJ2-3; a weak D match, TRBD1 (6 bases). The CDR3 runs to 18 residues. V was clipped by 4 bases and J by 3 bases, with 23 bases between them. CDR1 and CDR2 from the germline V gene are MDHEN and SYDVKM.